The 4 T cell receptor beta chains listed next were all sequenced from one sample in a study of blood T cell repertoires in COVID-19. The assay was immunoSEQ multiplex PCR, and TCRdb's table has in-frame clones only and misses some. This sample has about 160,000 clones; about nine tenths occur once, and the top ten carry 3.9%. Sequences were obtained from peripheral blood. The receptors derive from a woman aged 60-75 years who had recovered from COVID-19.

The J gene is TRBJ2-7, the V gene TRBV5-1, with a tentative D call TRBD1 (6 bases). Between the trimmed V and J ends, which lost 0 bases and 2 bases, there was a span of 12 bases. The CDR3 runs to 15 residues. Germline V gene data show CDR1 as SGHRS and CDR2 as YFSETQ. The CDR3 DNA is TGCGCCAGCAGCTTGGACAGGGTCGTGCCCTACGAGCAGTACTTC. Protein: CASSLDRVVPYEQYF. Variable domain in full (rest from reference TRBV5-1 and TRBJ2-7): KAGVTQTPRYLIKTRGQQVTLSCSPISGHRSVSWYQQTPGQGLQFLFEYFSETQRNKGNFPGRFSGRQFSNSRSEMNVSTLELGDSALYLCASSLDRVVPYEQYFGPGTRLTVT.

This chain joins TRBV10-3 and TRBJ1-1; 7 bases line up with TRBD1. The length of the CDR3 is 14 residues. The germline CDR1 and CDR2 sequences are ENHRY and SYGVKD. Trimming cost V 4 bases and J 8 bases; bases outside gene matches: 10. DNA for the CDR3: TGTGCCATCAGTGGTGAGGGGGCTCGGATCGAAGCTTTCTTT. The encoded protein is CAISGEGARIEAFF.

V usage is TRBV10-1 and J usage is TRBJ2-3; 10 bases agree with TRBD1. The CDR3 consists of 14 residues. V shed 4 bases, J shed 4 bases, and the junction held 2 bases outside the gene matches. Germline V lookup: CDR1 WNHNN, CDR2 SYGVQD (reference sequence). CDR3: CASSGQGAADTQYF. The CDR3 nucleotides read TGCGCCAGCAGTGGACAGGGGGCAGCAGATACGCAGTATTTT.

The chain is built from TRBV4-3 and TRBJ2-3, with 15 bases matching TRBD2. The CDR3 spans 18 residues. The V gene end was trimmed by 5 bases and the J gene end by 5 bases; junction bases not matched to a gene: 11. Germline V CDR1 and CDR2: LGHNA, YSLEER. As DNA, the CDR3 is TGCGCCAGCAGCTATAGCCGGACTAGCGGGGGGGCCTTAGATACGCAGTATTTT. Protein product: CASSYSRTSGGALDTQYF.